The T cell receptor beta chain described here comes from a study of radiation and T cells in renal cell carcinoma. The CDR3 is 13 residues long. V was cut by 0 bases and J by 2 bases, with 5 bases left in between. Looked up from germline, CDR1 is SGHRS and CDR2 is YFSETQ. Data came from immunoSEQ multiplex PCR; TCRdb stores just in-frame clones and leaves some out. Of over 60,000 clones detected, just over 75% appear once; the ten largest clones hold 6.8%. Notes on this clone: Antigen specificity is unknown.

The time point is: blood 2 weeks post-SBRT. Specified treatment: 15 Gy SBRT to primary tumor, nephrectomy 4 weeks later. Study-wide points: From baseline, blood top tumor clonotypes peaked at 2 weeks post-radiation. Baseline intratumoral clonotype presence is unknown without pretreatment biopsies.

The clonotype originates from a man in his sixties with renal cell carcinoma. The material sequenced was blood, taken from a patient whose treatment included radiotherapy and nephrectomy. The genes are TRBV5-1 and TRBJ2-5; D is ambiguous. CDR3 in amino acids: CASSLARQETQYF. The CDR3 DNA follows: TGCGCCAGCAGCTTGGCCCGGCAAGAGACCCAGTACTTC.